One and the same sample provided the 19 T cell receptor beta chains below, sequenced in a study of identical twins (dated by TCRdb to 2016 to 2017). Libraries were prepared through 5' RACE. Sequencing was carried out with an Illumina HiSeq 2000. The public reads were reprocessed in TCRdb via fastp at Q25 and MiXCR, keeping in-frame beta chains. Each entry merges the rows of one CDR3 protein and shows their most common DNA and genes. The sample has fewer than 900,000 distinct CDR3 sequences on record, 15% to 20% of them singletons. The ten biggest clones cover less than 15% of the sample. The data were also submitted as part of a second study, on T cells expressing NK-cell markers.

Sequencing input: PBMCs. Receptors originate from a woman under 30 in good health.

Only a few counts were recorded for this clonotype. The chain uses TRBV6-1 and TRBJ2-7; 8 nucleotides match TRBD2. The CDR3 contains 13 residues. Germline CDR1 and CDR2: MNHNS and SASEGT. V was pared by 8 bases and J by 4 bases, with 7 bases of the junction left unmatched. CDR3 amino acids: CASGLTSGYEQYF. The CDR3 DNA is TGTGCCAGCGGACTCACTAGCGGATACGAGCAGTACTTC.

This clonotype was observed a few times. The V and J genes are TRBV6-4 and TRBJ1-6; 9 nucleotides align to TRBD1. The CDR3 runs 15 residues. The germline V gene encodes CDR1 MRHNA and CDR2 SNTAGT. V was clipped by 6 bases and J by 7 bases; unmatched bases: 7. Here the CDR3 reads CASSLSGTGNSPLHF. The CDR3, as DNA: TGTGCCAGCAGCTTATCCGGGACAGGGAATTCACCCCTCCACTTT.

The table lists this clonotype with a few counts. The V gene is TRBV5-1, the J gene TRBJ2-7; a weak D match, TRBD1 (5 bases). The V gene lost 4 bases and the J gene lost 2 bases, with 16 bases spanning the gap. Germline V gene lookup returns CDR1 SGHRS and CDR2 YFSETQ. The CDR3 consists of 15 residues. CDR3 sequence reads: CASSPQTGVPYEQYF. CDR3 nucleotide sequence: TGCGCCAGCAGCCCGCAAACAGGCGTTCCCTACGAGCAGTACTTC.

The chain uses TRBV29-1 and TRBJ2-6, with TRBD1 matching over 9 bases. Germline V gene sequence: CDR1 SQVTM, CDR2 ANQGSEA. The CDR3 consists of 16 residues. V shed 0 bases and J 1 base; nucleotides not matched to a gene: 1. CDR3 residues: CSVEDGTGSGANVLTF. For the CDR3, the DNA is TGCAGCGTTGAAGACGGGACAGGGTCTGGGGCCAACGTCCTGACTTTC.

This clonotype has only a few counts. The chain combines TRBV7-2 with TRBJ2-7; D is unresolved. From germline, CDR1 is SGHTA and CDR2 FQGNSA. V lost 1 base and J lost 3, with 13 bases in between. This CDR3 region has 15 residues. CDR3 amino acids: CASSLVQLANYEQYF. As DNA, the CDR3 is TGTGCCAGCAGCTTAGTACAGTTGGCGAACTACGAGCAGTACTTC.

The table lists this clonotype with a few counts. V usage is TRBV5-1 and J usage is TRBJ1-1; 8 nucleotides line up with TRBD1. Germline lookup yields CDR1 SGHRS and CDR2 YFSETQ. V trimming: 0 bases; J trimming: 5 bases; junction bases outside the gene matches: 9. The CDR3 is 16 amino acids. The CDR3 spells CASSLGTGTEGTEAFF. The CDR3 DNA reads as TGCGCCAGCAGCTTGGGGACAGGGACGGAGGGAACTGAAGCTTTCTTT.

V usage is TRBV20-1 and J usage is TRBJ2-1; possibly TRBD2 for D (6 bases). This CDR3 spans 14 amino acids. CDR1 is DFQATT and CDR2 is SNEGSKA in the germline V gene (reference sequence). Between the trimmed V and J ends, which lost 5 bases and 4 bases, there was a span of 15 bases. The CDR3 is CSAQGGGSYNEQFF. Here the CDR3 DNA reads TGCAGTGCTCAGGGTGGGGGGTCATACAATGAGCAGTTCTTC.

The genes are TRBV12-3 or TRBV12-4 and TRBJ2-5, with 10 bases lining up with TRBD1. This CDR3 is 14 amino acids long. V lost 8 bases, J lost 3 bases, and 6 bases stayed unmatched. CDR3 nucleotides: TGTGCCAGCCGCCGCGGGACAGGGGAAGAGACCCAGTACTTC. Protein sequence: CASRRGTGEETQYF.

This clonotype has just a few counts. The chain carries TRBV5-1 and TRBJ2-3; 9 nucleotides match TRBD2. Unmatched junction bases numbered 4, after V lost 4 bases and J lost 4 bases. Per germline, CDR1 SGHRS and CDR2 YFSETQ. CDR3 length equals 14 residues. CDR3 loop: CASSPVAGADTQYF. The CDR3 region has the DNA TGCGCCAGCAGCCCCGTAGCGGGGGCAGATACGCAGTATTTT. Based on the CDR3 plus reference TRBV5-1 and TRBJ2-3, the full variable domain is KAGVTQTPRYLIKTRGQQVTLSCSPISGHRSVSWYQQTPGQGLQFLFEYFSETQRNKGNFPGRFSGRQFSNSRSEMNVSTLELGDSALYLCASSPVAGADTQYFGPGTRLTVL.

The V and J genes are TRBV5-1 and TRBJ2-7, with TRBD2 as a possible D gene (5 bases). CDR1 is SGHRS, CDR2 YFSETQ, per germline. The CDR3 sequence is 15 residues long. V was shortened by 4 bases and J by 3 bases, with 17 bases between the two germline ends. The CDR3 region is CASSPSGEIVYEQYF. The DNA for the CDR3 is TGCGCCAGCAGCCCGAGTGGGGAGATTGTCTACGAGCAGTACTTC.

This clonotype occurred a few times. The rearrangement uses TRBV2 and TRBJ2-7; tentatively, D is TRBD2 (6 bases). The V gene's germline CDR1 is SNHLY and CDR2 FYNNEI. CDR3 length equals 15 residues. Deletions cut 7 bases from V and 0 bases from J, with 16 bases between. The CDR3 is CASKYGGRSSYEQYF. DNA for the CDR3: TGTGCCAGCAAGTACGGGGGTCGAAGCTCCTACGAGCAGTACTTC. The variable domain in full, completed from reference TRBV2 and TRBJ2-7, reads EPEVTQTPSHQVTQMGQEVILRCVPISNHLYFYWYRQILGQKVEFLVSFYNNEISEKSEIFDDQFSVERPDGSNFTLKIRSTKLEDSAMYFCASKYGGRSSYEQYFGPGTRLTVT.

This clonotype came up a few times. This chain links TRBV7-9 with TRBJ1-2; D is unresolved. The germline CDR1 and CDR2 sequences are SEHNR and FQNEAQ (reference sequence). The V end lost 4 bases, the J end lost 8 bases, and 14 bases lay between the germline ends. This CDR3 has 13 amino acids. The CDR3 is CASSSVGVSGYTF. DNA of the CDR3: TGTGCCAGCAGCTCGGTCGGGGTTAGCGGCTACACCTTC.

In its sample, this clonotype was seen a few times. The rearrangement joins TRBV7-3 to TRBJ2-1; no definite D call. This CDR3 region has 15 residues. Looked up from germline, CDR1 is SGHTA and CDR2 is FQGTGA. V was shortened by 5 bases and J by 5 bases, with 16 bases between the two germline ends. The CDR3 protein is CASSPLGGKNNEQFF. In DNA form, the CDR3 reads TGTGCCAGCAGCCCCCTGGGTGGGAAAAACAATGAGCAGTTCTTC.

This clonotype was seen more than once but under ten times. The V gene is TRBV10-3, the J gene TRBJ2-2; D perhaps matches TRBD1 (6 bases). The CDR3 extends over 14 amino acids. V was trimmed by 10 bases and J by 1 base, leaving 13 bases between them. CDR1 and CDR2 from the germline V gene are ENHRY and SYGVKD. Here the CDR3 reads CATKEQGNTGELFF. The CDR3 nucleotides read TGTGCCACCAAAGAACAGGGGAACACCGGGGAGCTGTTTTTT.

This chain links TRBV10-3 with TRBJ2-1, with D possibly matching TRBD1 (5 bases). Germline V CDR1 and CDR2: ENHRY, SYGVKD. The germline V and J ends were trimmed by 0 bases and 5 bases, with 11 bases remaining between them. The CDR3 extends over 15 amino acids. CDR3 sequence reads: CAISESMGQHNEQFF. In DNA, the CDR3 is TGTGCCATCAGTGAGTCTATGGGGCAACACAATGAGCAGTTCTTC.

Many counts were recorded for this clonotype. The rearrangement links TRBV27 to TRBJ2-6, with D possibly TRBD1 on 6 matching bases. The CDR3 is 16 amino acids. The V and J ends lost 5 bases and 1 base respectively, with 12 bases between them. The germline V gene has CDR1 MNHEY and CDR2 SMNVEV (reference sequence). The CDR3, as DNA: TGTGCCAGCAGTCTTGGTACAGGGTCTGGGGCCAACGTCCTGACTTTC. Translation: CASSLGTGSGANVLTF.

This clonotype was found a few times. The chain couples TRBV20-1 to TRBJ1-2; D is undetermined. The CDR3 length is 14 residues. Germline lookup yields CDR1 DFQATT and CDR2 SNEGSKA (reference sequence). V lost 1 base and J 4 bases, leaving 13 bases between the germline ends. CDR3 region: CSARAQIWGYGYTF. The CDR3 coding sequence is TGCAGTGCTAGAGCCCAAATCTGGGGCTATGGCTACACCTTC.

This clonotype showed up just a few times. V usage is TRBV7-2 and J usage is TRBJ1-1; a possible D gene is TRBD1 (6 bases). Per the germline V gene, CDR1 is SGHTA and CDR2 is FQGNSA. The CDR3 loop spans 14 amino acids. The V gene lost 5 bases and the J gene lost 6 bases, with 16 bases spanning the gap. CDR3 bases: TGTGCCAGCAGCCCGGGAACAGGGTACGCTGAAGCTTTCTTT. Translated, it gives CASSPGTGYAEAFF.

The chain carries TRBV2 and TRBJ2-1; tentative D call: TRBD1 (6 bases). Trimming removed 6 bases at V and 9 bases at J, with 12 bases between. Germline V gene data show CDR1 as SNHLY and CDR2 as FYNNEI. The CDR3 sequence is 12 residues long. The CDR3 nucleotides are TGTGCCAGCAGGAGACAGGACAGTGAGCAGTTCTTC. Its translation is CASRRQDSEQFF.